These 2 T cell receptor beta chains were sequenced from one sample in a study of T cell changes during pregnancy in multiple sclerosis. Produced via immunoSEQ multiplex PCR; TCRdb's table is partial and in-frame only. Of about 110,000 clones listed, around 90% were seen once; the top ten hold less than 2%. This sample comprised peripheral blood, obtained after pregnancy. The receptor set was obtained from a female donor with multiple sclerosis, enrolled in a pregnancy study.

The chain recombines TRBV7-9 with TRBJ2-7; TRBD1 aligns across 7 bases. The CDR3 is 15 residues long. Germline trimming cut 1 base from V and 0 bases from J; bases unmatched to any gene: 3. CDR1 and CDR2 (germline): SEHNR, FQNEAQ (reference sequence). In nucleotides, the CDR3 is TGTGCCAGCAGCTTAGAGGGGGCGAGCTCCTACGAGCAGTACTTC. Its protein product is CASSLEGASSYEQYF. The whole variable domain, remainder taken from reference TRBV7-9 and TRBJ2-7, is DTGVSQNPRHKITKRGQNVTFRCDPISEHNRLYWYRQTLGQGPEFLTYFQNEAQLEKSRLLSDRFSAERPKGSFSTLEIQRTEQGDSAMYLCASSLEGASSYEQYFGPGTRLTVT.

This chain uses TRBV13 with TRBJ2-1, with 14 positions matching TRBD2. V lost 4 bases and J lost 9; bases outside the gene matches: 5. Germline V gene lookup returns CDR1 PRHDT and CDR2 FYEKMQ (reference sequence). The CDR3 is 15 residues long. CDR3 coding DNA: TGTGCCAGCAGCTCGGGACTAGCGGGAGCAGCTGAGCAGTTCTTC. It yields the protein CASSSGLAGAAEQFF.